This T cell receptor (beta chain) derives from a study of cytomegalovirus exposure and HLA in healthy donors. Across the whole study: The Caucasian-associated ancestry cluster contained 65% to 85% of the approximately 390 genotyped donors.

Points from the study as a whole: In a later analysis, most CMV-associated TCR beta chains appeared HLA-restricted. An observed cluster of highly shared sequence variants was recorded as a likely sequencing artifact.

Researchers ran the PCR with 60 Vbeta and 13 Jbeta primers. The method was immunoSEQ multiplex PCR; TCRdb's version includes in-frame clones alone and lacks a portion of them. There are about 81,000 clones in the sample; 70% to 85% occur only once, and under 3.5% lies in the top ten. Worth noting for this clone: Its antigen is undetermined.

Sequenced: PBMCs. The TCR was taken from a man aged 50-59 years in good health and CMV-seropositive.

The CDR3 protein is CASSFLSSYNEQFF. As DNA, the CDR3 is TGTGCCAGCAGCTTCCTGAGCTCCTACAATGAGCAGTTCTTC. The V and J genes are TRBV7-2 and TRBJ2-1; D unresolved. Germline V gene sequence: CDR1 SGHTA, CDR2 FQGNSA. This CDR3 has 14 amino acids. The ends were cut back, 3 bases at V and 0 bases at J, with 6 bases in the middle.